Presented here are 21 T cell receptor beta chains from one specimen sequenced in a study of T cells in narcolepsy. Profiling relied on immunoSEQ multiplex PCR, and the TCRdb table lists in-frame clones only, not all of them. The table records tens of thousands of clones, more than 70% of them present only once. The sequenced material came from CD45RA- memory CD4+ T cells from PBMCs. The receptors come from a human donor with narcolepsy.

The chain carries TRBV10-1 and TRBJ2-7, with unresolved D. V lost 7 bases and J lost 8, with 24 bases in between. This CDR3 comprises 15 residues. Looked up from germline, CDR1 is WNHNN and CDR2 is SYGVQD (reference sequence). The CDR3 nucleotides read TGCGCCAGCACGGCCCGACTGTCCCTTACTAAGCAGCAGTACTTC. This encodes CASTARLSLTKQQYF.

The chain couples TRBV28 to TRBJ1-5; D unclear. Looked up from germline, CDR1 is MDHEN and CDR2 is SYDVKM. With 4 bases removed from V and 3 bases from J, the gap between germline ends came to 16 bases. The CDR3 totals 16 residues. This chain's CDR3 is CASSWIFGSVNQPQHF. DNA of the CDR3: TGTGCCAGCAGTTGGATTTTCGGGTCAGTCAATCAGCCCCAGCATTTT. Filled out from reference TRBV28 and TRBJ1-5, the complete variable domain reads DVKVTQSSRYLVKRTGEKVFLECVQDMDHENMFWYRQDPGLGLRLIYFSYDVKMKEKGDIPEGYSVSREKKERFSLILESASTNQTSMYLCASSWIFGSVNQPQHFGDGTRLSIL.

This clone was detected only once. This rearrangement joins TRBV15 to TRBJ1-2; perhaps TRBD1 as D (6 bases). The germline CDR1 and CDR2 sequences are LNHNV and YYDKDF (reference sequence). The CDR3 is 14 residues long. V gave up 0 bases and J gave up 8 bases, with 13 bases separating them. The CDR3 sequence is CATSRDYREGGYTF. CDR3 bases: TGTGCCACCAGCAGAGACTACAGGGAGGGCGGCTACACCTTC.

The V gene is TRBV29-1, the J gene TRBJ1-1; 7 nucleotides match TRBD1. Per the germline V gene, CDR1 is SQVTM and CDR2 is ANQGSEA. Trimming removed 5 bases from V and 9 bases from J; junction bases left unmatched: 3. The length of the CDR3 is 10 residues. CDR3 DNA sequence: TGCAGCGTTTGGACAGGCCAAGCTTTCTTT. Protein sequence: CSVWTGQAFF.

This clone showed up just once. The chain recombines TRBV10-1 with TRBJ2-7; 9 bases agree with TRBD2. This CDR3 contains 15 residues. Germline V gene data show CDR1 as WNHNN and CDR2 as SYGVQD (reference sequence). The junction had 8 bases not matched to a gene; V was cut back by 4 bases and J by 4 bases. The DNA for the CDR3 is TGCGCCAGCAGTGGTTCGGGACTAGCAATATACGAGCAGTACTTC. Its protein is CASSGSGLAIYEQYF.

This chain joins TRBV7-8 and TRBJ1-4, with D perhaps matching TRBD1 (5 bases). CDR3 length: 15 amino acids. The V gene lost 3 bases and the J gene lost 8 bases, with 16 bases spanning the gap. The V gene's germline CDR1 is SGHVS and CDR2 FQNEAQ. The CDR3 sequence: CASSFQLGGREKLFF. The CDR3 coding sequence is TGTGCCAGCAGCTTCCAGCTCGGGGGGAGGGAAAAACTGTTTTTT. Combining the CDR3 with reference TRBV7-8 and TRBJ1-4 gives the whole variable domain GAGVSQSPRYKVAKRGQDVALRCDPISGHVSLFWYQQALGQGPEFLTYFQNEAQLDKSGLPSDRFFAERPEGSVSTLKIQRTQQEDSAVYLCASSFQLGGREKLFFGSGTQLSVL.

This sequence joins TRBV7-2 and TRBJ2-7; 7 bases are shared with TRBD1. CDR1 SGHTA and CDR2 FQGNSA come from the germline V gene. With V trimmed by 4 bases and J by 5 bases, 11 bases remained unmatched. This CDR3 spans 15 amino acids. This CDR3 is CASSSPPTGSNEQYF. CDR3 bases: TGTGCCAGCAGCTCCCCCCCGACAGGGAGCAACGAGCAGTACTTC.

The rearrangement uses TRBV7-3 and TRBJ1-1, with TRBD1 matching over 9 bases. The CDR3 length is 15 residues. The junction had 8 bases not matched to a gene; V was cut back by 4 bases and J by 5 bases. In germline, CDR1 is SGHTA, CDR2 FQGTGA. The CDR3 DNA follows: TGTGCCAGCAGCTCACAGGGGGCTGGAGAAACTGAAGCTTTCTTT. As protein: CASSSQGAGETEAFF.

This chain connects TRBV18 to TRBJ2-7; no clear D. V was trimmed by 2 bases and J by 3 bases, leaving 11 bases between them. There are 14 residues in the CDR3. CDR1 is KGHSH, CDR2 LQKENI, per germline. The CDR3 loop is CASSPELIGYEQYF. The CDR3 DNA is TGTGCCAGCTCACCAGAATTGATCGGCTACGAGCAGTACTTC.

This chain links TRBV4-2 with TRBJ2-2; 8 bases are a match to TRBD2. CDR1 is LGHNA and CDR2 is YNFKEQ in the germline V gene. CDR3 size: 19 residues. V shed 3 bases, J shed 3 bases, and the junction held 15 bases outside the gene matches. The CDR3 nucleotides are TGTGCCAGCAGCCAGTCGACGGGAGGGGGTAGCGGTTACACCGGGGAGCTGTTTTTT. This translates into CASSQSTGGGSGYTGELFF.

This clone showed up just a few times. V gene TRBV4-2 combines with J gene TRBJ2-1; TRBD2 agrees at 12 bases. Germline V CDR1 and CDR2: LGHNA, YNFKEQ. The CDR3 consists of 20 residues. The V segment lost 0 bases and the J segment 7 bases; nucleotides outside the gene matches: 16. CDR3 amino acids: CASSQDGPGSTSGRTNEQFF. As DNA, the CDR3 is TGTGCCAGCAGCCAAGACGGTCCGGGATCGACTAGCGGGAGAACGAATGAGCAGTTCTTC.

The V call is TRBV7-8, the J call TRBJ2-2, with no clear D. Trimming took 3 bases from V and 2 from J, leaving 7 bases between them. The CDR3 has 14 residues. Germline V lookup: CDR1 SGHVS, CDR2 FQNEAQ. In DNA form, the CDR3 reads TGTGCCAGCAGCTTTCGAGCCAACACCGGGGAGCTGTTTTTT. Encoded protein: CASSFRANTGELFF.

This clone was seen a few times. The chain uses TRBV5-1 and TRBJ2-5; 12 bases line up with TRBD2. CDR3 length: 16 amino acids. The V and J ends lost 4 bases and 1 base, in that order; junction bases with no gene match: 5. Germline lookup yields CDR1 SGHRS and CDR2 YFSETQ. DNA of the CDR3: TGCGCCAGCAGCGGGGGGGGACTAGCGGGCCAAGAGACCCAGTACTTC. Its translation: CASSGGGLAGQETQYF. Drawing the rest from reference TRBV5-1 and TRBJ2-5, the complete variable domain is KAGVTQTPRYLIKTRGQQVTLSCSPISGHRSVSWYQQTPGQGLQFLFEYFSETQRNKGNFPGRFSGRQFSNSRSEMNVSTLELGDSALYLCASSGGGLAGQETQYFGPGTRLLVL.

The chain's CDR3 is CASCPRGWAEAFF. Here the CDR3 DNA reads TGTGCCAGCTGCCCGAGGGGGTGGGCTGAAGCTTTCTTT. The chain combines TRBV2 with TRBJ1-1, with D possibly being TRBD1 (6 bases). Germline V gives CDR1 SNHLY, CDR2 FYNNEI. The CDR3 spans 13 residues. Between the trimmed V and J ends, which lost 8 bases and 6 bases, there was a span of 16 bases.

This clone was seen more than once but under ten times. The V call is TRBV18, the J call TRBJ1-1, with a tentative D call TRBD1 (6 bases). V lost 4 bases, J lost 5 bases, and 20 bases lay in between. Germline V lookup: CDR1 KGHSH, CDR2 LQKENI. This CDR3 has 16 residues. DNA for the CDR3: TGTGCCAGCTCACTCCGCCGCCCGCAGGGGTGGACTGAAGCTTTCTTT. It translates to CASSLRRPQGWTEAFF.

The V gene is TRBV27, the J gene TRBJ1-3; D is possibly TRBD1 (6 bases). The CDR3 has 15 residues. Germline CDR1 reads MNHEY; CDR2 reads SMNVEV (reference sequence). Trimming removed 4 bases from V and 2 bases from J, with 12 bases in between. For the CDR3, the DNA is TGTGCCAGCAGTTCACAGGGTCAGCCTGGAAACACCATATATTTT. This sequence encodes CASSSQGQPGNTIYF.

This clone was counted between two and nine times. V usage is TRBV19 and J usage is TRBJ2-2; a weak D match, TRBD1 (5 bases). Germline CDR1 LNHDA, CDR2 SQIVND (reference sequence). The CDR3 contains 12 residues. The V and J ends lost 7 bases and 9 bases respectively, with 12 bases between them. In DNA form, the CDR3 reads TGTGCCAGTAAAGAGAGGACAAGGGAGCTGTTTTTT. Its protein is CASKERTRELFF.

The chain carries TRBV19 and TRBJ1-2; TRBD1 aligns across 9 bases. CDR3 length: 14 residues. From germline, CDR1 is LNHDA and CDR2 SQIVND (reference sequence). The trim removed 9 bases at V and 7 bases at J, leaving 12 bases unmatched. This chain's CDR3 is CASRLTGGEGGYTF. The CDR3 region has the DNA TGTGCCAGCAGACTAACAGGGGGCGAGGGTGGCTACACCTTC.

The V call is TRBV21-1, the J call TRBJ1-1; the tabulated D call, TRBD1, remains unverified against the DNA. TRBV21-1 is a pseudogene. This CDR3 contains 14 residues. The CDR3: CASSSGTGPTEAFF. The CDR3 DNA is TGTGCCAGCAGCTCTGGGACAGGGCCGACTGAAGCTTTCTTT.

The rearrangement uses TRBV29-1 and TRBJ1-1, with TRBD1 matching 8 bases. The CDR3 length is 11 residues. Germline-derived CDR1 and CDR2 are SQVTM and ANQGSEA. After removal of 6 bases from V and 5 bases from J, the junction contained 2 bases not matched to a gene. The CDR3 DNA sequence: TGCAGCGTCCACAGGGGGACTGAAGCTTTCTTT. This translates into CSVHRGTEAFF.

The rearrangement joins TRBV4-2 to TRBJ2-2; D may be TRBD1 (6 bases). CDR1 is LGHNA, CDR2 YNFKEQ, per germline. V lost 4 bases to trimming and J lost 0 bases, with 12 bases between them. This CDR3 has 16 residues. The CDR3, as DNA: TGTGCCAGCAGCCCGGACAGAACCACGAACACCGGGGAGCTGTTTTTT. As protein: CASSPDRTTNTGELFF.